A single sample gave rise to the 5 T cell receptor beta chains below, sequenced in a study of T cells in Graves' hyperthyroidism and ophthalmopathy. Researchers amplified the TCR beta CDR3 regions from RNA transcripts. The TCR CDR3 first-round RT-PCR relied on the HTBI primer set. Each CDR3 protein gets one entry after TCRdb re-called the multiplex PCR reads with MiXCR. The sample contains a few hundred thousand distinct CDR3 sequences, 46% of which appear only once. Source material: peripheral blood or thyroid tissue (not recorded which). All receptors come from a woman younger than 30 with Graves' hyperthyroidism.

This clonotype appeared many times. In nucleotides, the CDR3 is TGCAGCGGGCTTGGGACAGCGTTAGGGGAGCTGTTTTTT. Protein: CSGLGTALGELFF. This chain uses TRBV29-1 with TRBJ2-2; 7 positions agree with TRBD1. The V and J ends lost 7 bases and 8 bases, in that order; junction bases with no gene match: 10. Germline-derived CDR1 and CDR2 are SQVTM and ANQGSEA. This CDR3 contains 13 residues.

Comments on this clonotype: A junction boundary mismatches the germline segment, possibly from a read error. This chain uses TRBV7-9 with TRBJ1-4; D is ambiguous. The CDR3 is 18 amino acids. Germline V CDR1 and CDR2: SEHNR, FQNEAQ (reference sequence). CDR3 sequence reads: CASSRSPPATITNEKLFF. CDR3 DNA: TGCGCCAGCAGCCGAAGTCCCCCGGCGACCATAACTAATGAAAAACTGTTTTTT. Looking up the rest from reference TRBV7-9 and TRBJ1-4 gives the full variable domain: DTGVSQNPRHKITKRGQNVTFRCDPISEHNRLYWYRQTLGQGPEFLTYFQNEAQLEKSRLLSDRFSAERPKGSFSTLEIQRTEQGDSAMYLCASSRSPPATITNEKLFFGSGTQLSVL.

Note on this clonotype: Possible read error: a much larger clone is one base away. The CDR3, as DNA: TGTGCCGGCAGCACCAAGATGGGGGGACATTCCTTTTTCCACGAGCAGTACTTC. This encodes CAGSTKMGGHSFFHEQYF. The chain combines TRBV7-2 with TRBJ2-7; D possibly uses TRBD1 or TRBD2 (6 bases each). CDR1 SGHTA and CDR2 FQGNSA come from the germline V gene. The CDR3 extends over 18 amino acids.

A word on this clonotype: A read error may explain this, as a much larger clone is one base away. V gene TRBV5-6 combines with J gene TRBJ1-1; no clear D gene. Trimming stripped 3 bases from V and 10 bases from J, with 19 bases between. Germline V lookup: CDR1 SGHDT, CDR2 YYEEEE. This CDR3 contains 14 residues. The DNA for the CDR3 is TGTGCCAGCAGCTCCCCCAATAGGGAAGATGGAGCTTTCTTT. Amino acids: CASSSPNREDGAFF.

This chain links TRBV10-3 with TRBJ2-3, with D unresolved. The germline gives CDR1 ENHRY, CDR2 SYGVKD. V lost 1 base to trimming and J lost 6 bases, with 11 bases between them. The CDR3 covers 14 residues. CDR3 residues: CAISELPLADTQYF. The CDR3 DNA is TGTGCCATCAGTGAGTTGCCGCTTGCGGATACGCAGTATTTT.